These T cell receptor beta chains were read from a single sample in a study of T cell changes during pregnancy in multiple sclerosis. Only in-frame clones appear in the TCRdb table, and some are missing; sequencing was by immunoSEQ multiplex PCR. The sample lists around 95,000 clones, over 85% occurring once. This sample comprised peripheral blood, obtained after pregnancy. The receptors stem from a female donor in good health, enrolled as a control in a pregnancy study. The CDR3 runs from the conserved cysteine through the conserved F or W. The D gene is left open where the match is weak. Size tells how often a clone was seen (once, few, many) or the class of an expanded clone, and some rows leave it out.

CDR3aa: CASSKQGADTGELFF
CDR3nt: TGTGCCAGTTCAAAACAGGGGGCCGACACCGGGGAGCTGTTTTTT
j_gene: TRBJ2-2
abundance: -
d_gene: TRBD1
v_gene: TRBV5-4

CDR3aa: CASSHPTSGRGTGELFF
CDR3nt: TGTGCCAGTAGCCACCCCACTAGCGGGAGAGGTACCGGGGAGCTGTTTTTT
j_gene: TRBJ2-2
abundance: -
d_gene: TRBD2
v_gene: TRBV19

CDR3aa: CASSSRARPRDYGYTF
CDR3nt: TGTGCCAGCAGTTCGCGGGCCAGACCCCGGGACTATGGCTACACCTTC
j_gene: TRBJ1-2
abundance: -
d_gene: -
v_gene: TRBV6-5

CDR3aa: CATSRDRLSSTDTQYF
CDR3nt: TGTGCCACCAGCAGAGATCGTCTTTCTAGCACAGATACGCAGTATTTT
j_gene: TRBJ2-3
abundance: -
d_gene: -
v_gene: TRBV15

CDR3aa: CASSLDRGRKVGYTF
CDR3nt: TGCGCCAGCAGCCTCGACAGGGGCCGAAAGGTGGGCTACACCTTC
j_gene: TRBJ1-2
abundance: -
d_gene: TRBD1
v_gene: TRBV5-1

CDR3aa: CASSSGLAGVGANVLTF
CDR3nt: TGTGCCAGCAGCTCGGGACTAGCGGGAGTTGGGGCCAACGTCCTGACTTTC
j_gene: TRBJ2-6
abundance: -
d_gene: TRBD2
v_gene: TRBV13

CDR3aa: CASSLSGQGVGYEQYF
CDR3nt: TGTGCCAGCAGTTTATCGGGACAGGGAGTCGGTTACGAGCAGTACTTC
j_gene: TRBJ2-7
abundance: -
d_gene: TRBD1
v_gene: TRBV27

CDR3aa: CASRTTGGQETQYF
CDR3nt: TGTGCCAGCAGGACGACAGGGGGACAAGAGACCCAGTACTTC
j_gene: TRBJ2-5
abundance: -
d_gene: TRBD1
v_gene: TRBV2

CDR3aa: CASSVAGRMNTEAFF
CDR3nt: TGTGCCAGCAGCGTGGCAGGTAGAATGAACACTGAAGCTTTCTTT
j_gene: TRBJ1-1
abundance: few
d_gene: -
v_gene: TRBV9

CDR3aa: CASSVEGAGGPPEQYF
CDR3nt: TGTGCCAGCAGCGTAGAGGGGGCGGGAGGGCCGCCCGAGCAGTACTTC
j_gene: TRBJ2-7
abundance: -
d_gene: TRBD2
v_gene: TRBV9

CDR3aa: CATGAGANTGELFF
CDR3nt: TGTGCCACCGGGGCAGGGGCCAACACCGGGGAGCTGTTTTTT
j_gene: TRBJ2-2
abundance: -
d_gene: -
v_gene: TRBV9

CDR3aa: CASSKNSEVLYEQYF
CDR3nt: TGCGCCAGCAGCAAGAATAGTGAGGTTCTCTACGAGCAGTACTTC
j_gene: TRBJ2-7
abundance: once
d_gene: -
v_gene: TRBV4-1

CDR3aa: CASSKRTGNTGELFF
CDR3nt: TGTGCCAGTAGTAAACGGACAGGGAACACCGGGGAGCTGTTTTTT
j_gene: TRBJ2-2
abundance: -
d_gene: TRBD1
v_gene: TRBV19

CDR3aa: CASSRGTRSYNEQFF
CDR3nt: TGTGCCAGCAGCCGAGGGACTAGGTCCTACAATGAGCAGTTCTTC
j_gene: TRBJ2-1
abundance: once
d_gene: TRBD2
v_gene: TRBV11-3

CDR3aa: CARRRDTGELFF
CDR3nt: TGTGCCAGGAGGCGGGACACCGGGGAGCTGTTTTTT
j_gene: TRBJ2-2
abundance: -
d_gene: -
v_gene: TRBV2

CDR3aa: CASSLVAGGPEQYF
CDR3nt: TGTGCCAGCAGCTTGGTAGCGGGAGGGCCCGAGCAGTACTTC
j_gene: TRBJ2-7
abundance: -
d_gene: TRBD2
v_gene: TRBV5-5

CDR3aa: CASRTGTGFFYEQYF
CDR3nt: TGTGCCAGCAGAACCGGGACAGGTTTTTTCTACGAGCAGTACTTC
j_gene: TRBJ2-7
abundance: -
d_gene: TRBD1
v_gene: TRBV2

CDR3aa: CASSTSGQETQYF
CDR3nt: TGTGCCAGTAGTACAAGCGGCCAAGAGACCCAGTACTTC
j_gene: TRBJ2-5
abundance: -
d_gene: -
v_gene: TRBV19

CDR3aa: CASSLYWNTEAFF
CDR3nt: TGTGCCAGCAGCTTGTACTGGAACACTGAAGCTTTCTTT
j_gene: TRBJ1-1
abundance: -
d_gene: -
v_gene: TRBV5-4

CDR3aa: CASSYSYSGDYNEQFF
CDR3nt: TGTGCCAGCAGTTACTCCTATAGCGGTGATTACAATGAGCAGTTCTTC
j_gene: TRBJ2-1
abundance: -
d_gene: -
v_gene: TRBV6-6

CDR3aa: CASSLRDNEQFF
CDR3nt: TGTGCCAGCAGCTTAAGAGACAATGAGCAGTTCTTC
j_gene: TRBJ2-1
abundance: few
d_gene: -
v_gene: TRBV5-4

CDR3aa: CASSKAGWRNTIYF
CDR3nt: TGTGCCAGCAGTAAGGCGGGCTGGAGAAACACCATATATTTT
j_gene: TRBJ1-3
abundance: -
d_gene: -
v_gene: TRBV27

CDR3aa: CASSSQGNNEQFF
CDR3nt: TGCGCCAGCAGCTCACAGGGGAACAATGAGCAGTTCTTC
j_gene: TRBJ2-1
abundance: -
d_gene: TRBD1
v_gene: TRBV5-1

CDR3aa: CASSQEWTSKNTGELFF
CDR3nt: TGCGCCAGCAGCCAGGAGTGGACTAGCAAAAACACCGGGGAGCTGTTTTTT
j_gene: TRBJ2-2
abundance: -
d_gene: TRBD2
v_gene: TRBV4-1

CDR3aa: CASSVAGDSNQPQHF
CDR3nt: TGTGCCAGCAGCGTAGCCGGGGATAGCAATCAGCCCCAGCATTTT
j_gene: TRBJ1-5
abundance: -
d_gene: -
v_gene: TRBV9

CDR3aa: CASSPGGSTDTQYF
CDR3nt: TGCGCCAGCAGCCCCGGGGGTAGCACAGATACGCAGTATTTT
j_gene: TRBJ2-3
abundance: -
d_gene: -
v_gene: TRBV5-1

CDR3aa: CASSQGADSNQPQHF
CDR3nt: TGTGCCAGCAGCCAAGGAGCGGATAGTAATCAGCCCCAGCATTTT
j_gene: TRBJ1-5
abundance: -
d_gene: -
v_gene: TRBV5-4

CDR3aa: CASSDLQGRHSNQPQHF
CDR3nt: TGTGCCAGCAGTGACCTCCAGGGGAGACATAGCAATCAGCCCCAGCATTTT
j_gene: TRBJ1-5
abundance: -
d_gene: -
v_gene: TRBV6-4

CDR3aa: CASRRPGQGAYEQYF
CDR3nt: TGTGCCAGCAGAAGACCGGGACAGGGGGCCTACGAGCAGTACTTC
j_gene: TRBJ2-7
abundance: -
d_gene: TRBD1
v_gene: TRBV27

CDR3aa: CSASLNTEAFF
CDR3nt: TGCAGTGCTAGCCTAAACACTGAAGCTTTCTTT
j_gene: TRBJ1-1
abundance: -
d_gene: -
v_gene: TRBV20-1

CDR3aa: CASSLWAGGTEAFF
CDR3nt: TGTGCCAGCAGCTTGTGGGCAGGGGGCACTGAAGCTTTCTTT
j_gene: TRBJ1-1
abundance: -
d_gene: TRBD1
v_gene: TRBV5-4

CDR3aa: CASSFLAGGSYEQYF
CDR3nt: TGTGCCAGCAGTTTTCTGGCGGGAGGGTCCTACGAGCAGTACTTC
j_gene: TRBJ2-7
abundance: -
d_gene: TRBD2
v_gene: TRBV28

CDR3aa: CASSLASSGTYEQYF
CDR3nt: TGTGCCAGCAGCTTAGCTTCTAGCGGTACCTACGAGCAGTACTTC
j_gene: TRBJ2-7
abundance: -
d_gene: TRBD2
v_gene: TRBV7-2

CDR3aa: CASSTFRGISYEQYF
CDR3nt: TGTGCCAGCAGCACATTCAGAGGGATCTCCTACGAGCAGTACTTC
j_gene: TRBJ2-7
abundance: -
d_gene: -
v_gene: TRBV5-7

CDR3aa: CASSDVYQPQHF
CDR3nt: TGTGCCAGCAGTGATGTCTATCAGCCCCAGCATTTT
j_gene: TRBJ1-5
abundance: -
d_gene: -
v_gene: TRBV6-1

CDR3aa: CASSGSSTGELFF
CDR3nt: TGTGCCAGTAGCGGGAGTTCCACCGGGGAGCTGTTTTTT
j_gene: TRBJ2-2
abundance: -
d_gene: -
v_gene: TRBV19

CDR3aa: CASSLGTAYEQYF
CDR3nt: TGTGCCAGCAGTCTCGGGACAGCGTACGAGCAGTACTTC
j_gene: TRBJ2-7
abundance: -
d_gene: TRBD1
v_gene: TRBV7-8

CDR3aa: CASSTSSTDTQYF
CDR3nt: TGCGCCAGCAGCACATCTAGCACAGATACGCAGTATTTT
j_gene: TRBJ2-3
abundance: -
d_gene: -
v_gene: TRBV5-1

CDR3aa: CASSPQGGGNYGYTF
CDR3nt: TGTGCCAGCAGCCCCCAAGGGGGCGGTAACTATGGCTACACCTTC
j_gene: TRBJ1-2
abundance: -
d_gene: TRBD1
v_gene: TRBV7-2

CDR3aa: CASSLGQVSGANVLTF
CDR3nt: TGCGCCAGCAGCTTAGGACAGGTCTCTGGGGCCAACGTCCTGACTTTC
j_gene: TRBJ2-6
abundance: once
d_gene: TRBD1
v_gene: TRBV5-1

CDR3aa: CASSLGVNSNQPQHF
CDR3nt: TGTGCCAGCAGTCTAGGGGTAAATAGCAATCAGCCCCAGCATTTT
j_gene: TRBJ1-5
abundance: -
d_gene: -
v_gene: TRBV6-1

CDR3aa: CASSYSTGQAKYEQYF
CDR3nt: TGTGCCAGCAGTTACTCGACGGGACAGGCCAAATACGAGCAGTACTTC
j_gene: TRBJ2-7
abundance: -
d_gene: TRBD1
v_gene: TRBV6-5

CDR3aa: CASSIPLAGGGEQYF
CDR3nt: TGTGCCAGCAGTATCCCGTTAGCGGGAGGGGGCGAGCAGTACTTC
j_gene: TRBJ2-7
abundance: -
d_gene: TRBD2
v_gene: TRBV28

CDR3aa: CASSLLPGQSLEQYF
CDR3nt: TGTGCCAGCAGTTTACTCCCGGGACAGAGTCTCGAGCAGTACTTC
j_gene: TRBJ2-7
abundance: -
d_gene: TRBD1
v_gene: TRBV6-5

CDR3aa: CSAQGAFYGYTF
CDR3nt: TGCAGCGCCCAGGGGGCGTTCTATGGCTACACCTTC
j_gene: TRBJ1-2
abundance: -
d_gene: TRBD1
v_gene: TRBV29-1

CDR3aa: CASSQKNTEAFF
CDR3nt: TGTGCCAGCAGCCAAAAGAACACTGAAGCTTTCTTT
j_gene: TRBJ1-1
abundance: -
d_gene: -
v_gene: TRBV6-6

CDR3aa: CASSPDGAAGYNEQFF
CDR3nt: TGTGCCAGCAGCCCGGATGGGGCGGCGGGATACAATGAGCAGTTCTTC
j_gene: TRBJ2-1
abundance: -
d_gene: -
v_gene: TRBV7-8

CDR3aa: CASSEGTVSYEQYF
CDR3nt: TGTGCCAGCAGCGAGGGGACAGTCTCCTACGAGCAGTACTTC
j_gene: TRBJ2-7
abundance: once
d_gene: TRBD1
v_gene: TRBV28

CDR3aa: CASSPRQGTYEQYF
CDR3nt: TGTGCCAGCAGCCCCCGACAGGGTACCTACGAGCAGTACTTC
j_gene: TRBJ2-7
abundance: -
d_gene: TRBD1
v_gene: TRBV7-2

CDR3aa: CASGTGGWGTEAFF
CDR3nt: TGTGCCAGCGGAACAGGGGGCTGGGGCACTGAAGCTTTCTTT
j_gene: TRBJ1-1
abundance: -
d_gene: TRBD1
v_gene: TRBV2

CDR3aa: CASSAFPRREITGELFF
CDR3nt: TGTGCCAGTAGCGCCTTCCCCCGTCGCGAGATCACCGGGGAGCTGTTTTTT
j_gene: TRBJ2-2
abundance: -
d_gene: -
v_gene: TRBV19

CDR3aa: CASKRSQANYGYTF
CDR3nt: TGTGCCAGTAAGAGGAGCCAAGCTAACTATGGCTACACCTTC
j_gene: TRBJ1-2
abundance: once
d_gene: -
v_gene: TRBV19

CDR3aa: CASKLAGRYNEQFF
CDR3nt: TGTGCCAGCAAACTAGCGGGAAGGTACAATGAGCAGTTCTTC
j_gene: TRBJ2-1
abundance: -
d_gene: TRBD2
v_gene: TRBV27